This T cell receptor (beta chain) was identified in a study of cytomegalovirus exposure and HLA in healthy donors. In the study overall: Among the approximately 400 genotyped donors, approximately 81% were placed in the Caucasian-associated ancestry cluster. Points from the study as a whole: One variant, a missense change in DCLRE1C, was linked in a later analysis to TCR beta V- and J-gene trimming. A later analysis reportedly found fewer N-insertions in an Asian-associated ancestry cluster than the roughly 670-donor mean.

Germline assignment: CDR1 SGHRS and CDR2 YFSETQ. The junction had 6 bases not matched to a gene; V was cut back by 6 bases and J by 0 bases. The CDR3 sequence is 15 residues long. Remarks on this clone: Its target is unknown.

PCR involved 60 Vbeta and 13 Jbeta primers. In the original analysis: There were 70 million to 95 million unique TCR beta chains by a later count, and about 12 million of them were shared. Sequencing was performed with immunoSEQ multiplex PCR; in TCRdb, only in-frame clones are kept and a portion is missing. Clone size and the V and J calls come from that table; the DNA yielded D and trimming. Counted here are about 200,000 clones, roughly 80% occurring once; the ten biggest clones make up 1.7%. The sequencing input was PBMCs. This chain joins TRBV5-1 and TRBJ2-1, with TRBD2 matching over 7 bases. The receptor was derived from a man aged 50 or older in good health and CMV-seronegative. The CDR3 region is CASTGTTSSYNEQFF. CDR3 DNA sequence: TGCGCCAGCACCGGGACTACCAGCTCCTACAATGAGCAGTTCTTC.